The 24 T cell receptor beta chains below all came from one sample that was sequenced in a study of blood T cell repertoires in COVID-19. The data were produced by immunoSEQ multiplex PCR, yet TCRdb's version contains in-frame clones alone and is incomplete. The sample has around 100,000 clones; approximately 80% are singletons. What was sequenced was peripheral blood. The receptors stem from a man aged 55 to 69 with acute or convalescent COVID-19.

V gene TRBV19 combines with J gene TRBJ1-1; D is possibly TRBD1 (6 bases). The CDR3 extends over 15 amino acids. With 5 bases removed from V and 6 bases from J, the gap between germline ends came to 19 bases. In germline, CDR1 is LNHDA, CDR2 SQIVND (reference sequence). CDR3 sequence: CASSPRGGRRSEAFF. For the CDR3, the DNA is TGTGCCAGTAGTCCCCGGGGGGGGCGCCGTTCTGAAGCTTTCTTT.

The V call is TRBV4-1, the J call TRBJ1-5, with D tentatively TRBD1 (5 bases). CDR1 and CDR2 from the germline V gene are MGHRA and YSYEKL. The length of the CDR3 is 16 residues. Trimming removed 1 base from V and 1 base from J, with 11 bases in between. Here the CDR3 reads CASSQGQLGSNQPQHF. The CDR3 coding sequence is TGCGCCAGCAGCCAAGGACAGCTCGGAAGCAATCAGCCCCAGCATTTT.

The V gene is TRBV19, the J gene TRBJ1-5; tentative D call: TRBD1 (5 bases). The CDR3 contains 16 residues. Trimming took off 2 bases at V and 0 bases at J, with 11 bases between the two ends. Looked up from germline, CDR1 is LNHDA and CDR2 is SQIVND (reference sequence). CDR3 bases: TGTGCCAGTAGTATAAGTGTAGGGGATAGCAATCAGCCCCAGCATTTT. Encoded protein: CASSISVGDSNQPQHF.

V and J are TRBV27 and TRBJ2-6, with D unresolved. V was clipped by 7 bases and J by 0 bases, with 10 bases between them. The CDR3 has 15 amino acids. CDR1 MNHEY and CDR2 SMNVEV come from the germline V gene (reference sequence). The CDR3 region has the DNA TGTGCCAGCAAACAGTTCTCCTCTGGGGCCAACGTCCTGACTTTC. Encoded protein: CASKQFSSGANVLTF.

A single count supports this clone. The rearrangement links TRBV7-6 to TRBJ1-4; TRBD1 matches 8 bases. The CDR3 is made up of 14 amino acids. J gave up 7 bases and V 1 base, and 2 bases lay outside the gene matches. Per germline, CDR1 SGHVS and CDR2 FNYEAQ. This CDR3 is CASSLVQGVEKLFF. CDR3 nucleotide sequence: TGTGCCAGCAGCTTAGTACAGGGGGTTGAAAAACTGTTTTTT.

To note about this clone: One end of the junction is discordant with germline, which a read error may explain. J is TRBJ2-1 and V is TRBV2, with 9 bases fitting TRBD2. Germline V lookup: CDR1 SNHLY, CDR2 FYNNEI. The CDR3 is 17 amino acids. The CDR3 nucleotides read TGTGCCACCAGTAGACAGCAAGCGGGGGGCCGTTACAATGAGCAGTTCTTC. As protein: CATSRQQAGGRYNEQFF.

The chain employs TRBV3-1 (or the pseudogene TRBV3-2) and TRBJ2-5; 8 nucleotides line up with TRBD1. Germline V gives CDR1 LGHDT, CDR2 YNNKEL (reference sequence). This CDR3 has 17 amino acids. After removal of 0 bases from V and 5 bases from J, the junction contained 11 bases not matched to a gene. The CDR3 region has the DNA TGTGCCAGCAGCCAAGATCGGGTACAGGGGGTCGGGGAGACCCAGTACTTC. This gives the protein CASSQDRVQGVGETQYF.

This clone was seen a single time. V and J are TRBV5-1 and TRBJ2-7; 9 bases line up with TRBD2. This CDR3 is 15 amino acids long. Per germline, CDR1 SGHRS and CDR2 YFSETQ. Trimming at V came to 5 bases and at J to 4 bases, leaving 10 bases not matched to a gene. The CDR3 here is CASRAGTSSAYEQYF. Written as DNA, the CDR3 is TGCGCCAGCAGAGCCGGGACTAGCTCCGCTTACGAGCAGTACTTC.

The chain couples TRBV19 to TRBJ2-6, with a tentative D call TRBD1 (6 bases). Germline CDR1 reads LNHDA; CDR2 reads SQIVND (reference sequence). CDR3 length equals 17 residues. The ends were cut back, 7 bases at V and 0 bases at J, with 16 bases in the middle. The CDR3 here is CASNFQGSHSGANVLTF. CDR3 DNA: TGTGCCAGTAACTTCCAGGGGTCTCACTCTGGGGCCAACGTCCTGACTTTC.

The chain recombines TRBV10-3 with TRBJ2-1; D is perhaps TRBD2 (5 bases). The CDR3 sequence is 14 residues long. V lost 7 bases, J lost 1 base, and 11 bases lay in between. Germline values: CDR1 ENHRY, CDR2 SYGVKD. The CDR3, as DNA: TGTGCCATCACCAAAGGGAGTTCCTACAATGAGCAGTTCTTC. Translating gives CAITKGSSYNEQFF.

The chain employs TRBV25-1 and TRBJ1-2, with D possibly TRBD1 on 5 matching bases. Germline V gene data show CDR1 as MGHDK and CDR2 as SYGVNS. The ends were cut back, 8 bases at V and 4 bases at J, with 14 bases in the middle. The CDR3 has 13 amino acids. CDR3: CASGADGFYGYTF. CDR3 coding DNA: TGTGCCAGCGGGGCGGACGGATTCTATGGCTACACCTTC.

The gene calls are TRBV28 and TRBJ1-4, with D possibly TRBD1 on 5 matching bases. The CDR3 covers 15 residues. V gave up 6 bases and J gave up 7 bases, with 18 bases separating them. CDR1 and CDR2 (germline): MDHEN, SYDVKM. CDR3 DNA sequence: TGTGCCAGCAGAGAGGTGGTCAGGGAAGCTGAAAAACTGTTTTTT. This codes for CASREVVREAEKLFF.

Note on this clone: Other DNA sequences in this sample translate to the same CDR3. The V call is TRBV18, the J call TRBJ1-5, with 8 bases that match TRBD1. The CDR3 runs 14 residues. With V trimmed by 6 bases and J by 4 bases, 5 bases remained unmatched. The germline V gene encodes CDR1 KGHSH and CDR2 LQKENI. The CDR3 bases are TGTGCCAGCTCCCCAGGACAGGGAAATCAGCCCCAGCATTTT. Translating gives CASSPGQGNQPQHF.

This clone was detected once. This rearrangement joins TRBV28 to TRBJ2-4, with a possible D match to TRBD2 (7 bases). The CDR3 is made up of 18 amino acids. Trimming pared 5 bases from V and 9 bases from J, leaving 29 bases between. The germline CDR1 and CDR2 sequences are MDHEN and SYDVKM. The CDR3 sequence is CASSPLWGGGGSEGIQYF. CDR3 bases: TGTGCCAGCAGTCCCCTATGGGGAGGGGGTGGGAGCGAGGGCATTCAGTACTTC. The variable domain in full, with the rest retrieved from reference TRBV28 and TRBJ2-4, is DVKVTQSSRYLVKRTGEKVFLECVQDMDHENMFWYRQDPGLGLRLIYFSYDVKMKEKGDIPEGYSVSREKKERFSLILESASTNQTSMYLCASSPLWGGGGSEGIQYFGAGTRLSVL.

The chain employs TRBV2 and TRBJ1-2; 7 nucleotides align to TRBD1. Germline CDR1 SNHLY, CDR2 FYNNEI. CDR3 length equals 14 residues. V shed 5 bases and J 4 bases; nucleotides not matched to a gene: 7. The CDR3 region is CASSPRQGGYGYTF. CDR3 sequence (DNA): TGTGCCAGCAGTCCGAGACAGGGTGGCTATGGCTACACCTTC.

The J gene is TRBJ1-5, the V gene TRBV15; weak D call: TRBD1 (5 bases). With 7 bases removed from V and 7 bases from J, the gap between germline ends came to 17 bases. Germline V gives CDR1 LNHNV, CDR2 YYDKDF (reference sequence). The CDR3 consists of 14 residues. CDR3 loop: CATKAGEESQPQHF. CDR3 nucleotides: TGTGCCACCAAGGCGGGGGAGGAATCGCAGCCCCAGCATTTT.

The chain couples TRBV7-2 to TRBJ1-1, with TRBD1 as a possible D gene (5 bases). CDR3 length: 15 residues. Between the trimmed V and J ends, which lost 1 base and 1 base, there was a span of 10 bases. Germline CDR1 and CDR2: SGHTA and FQGNSA. In DNA form, the CDR3 reads TGTGCCAGCAGCTTAGATCCCGGGGGGAACACTGAAGCTTTCTTT. It specifies CASSLDPGGNTEAFF.

This clone occurred once. The chain carries TRBV5-8 and TRBJ1-6, with D hard to call. The CDR3 consists of 11 residues. Germline V gene lookup returns CDR1 SGHTS and CDR2 YDEGEE. V lost 8 bases, J lost 6 bases, and 6 bases lay in between. CDR3 region: CARPGNSPLHF. CDR3 coding DNA: TGTGCCAGGCCAGGTAATTCACCCCTCCACTTT.

This clone has a handful of counts. The chain joins TRBV11-3 to TRBJ1-1, with D possibly TRBD1 on 6 matching bases. The CDR3 is made up of 13 amino acids. Trimming took 1 base from V and 4 from J, leaving 7 bases between them. Germline-derived CDR1 and CDR2 are SGHNT and YENEEA. CDR3: CASSLVQGTEAFF. The CDR3 DNA follows: TGTGCCAGCAGCTTAGTACAGGGCACTGAAGCTTTCTTT.

J is TRBJ2-1 and V is TRBV5-4; 9 bases align to TRBD1. The trim removed 4 bases at V and 8 bases at J, leaving 7 bases unmatched. The CDR3 runs to 14 residues. Per germline, CDR1 SGHNT and CDR2 YYREEE (reference sequence). In nucleotides, the CDR3 is TGTGCCAGCAGCATCGACTACAGGGGGCATGAGCAGTTCTTC. Protein: CASSIDYRGHEQFF.

The genes are TRBV2 and TRBJ1-6, with TRBD1 as a possible D gene (5 bases). The ends were cut back, 3 bases at V and 9 bases at J, with 15 bases in the middle. Per the germline V gene, CDR1 is SNHLY and CDR2 is FYNNEI. CDR3 length: 15 residues. CDR3 in DNA: TGTGCCAGCAGTGAGATCGGGCAGGGAGGTTCACCCCTCCACTTT. This codes for CASSEIGQGGSPLHF. The full variable domain, rest sourced from reference TRBV2 and TRBJ1-6, is EPEVTQTPSHQVTQMGQEVILRCVPISNHLYFYWYRQILGQKVEFLVSFYNNEISEKSEIFDDQFSVERPDGSNFTLKIRSTKLEDSAMYFCASSEIGQGGSPLHFGNGTRLTVT.

V is TRBV3-1 (or the pseudogene TRBV3-2) and J is TRBJ1-2; the match to TRBD1 covers 8 bases. The CDR3 runs 16 residues. The V gene's germline CDR1 is LGHDT and CDR2 YNNKEL (reference sequence). Trimming took 4 bases from V and 2 from J; bases not matched to a gene: 9. DNA for the CDR3: TGTGCCAGCAGCCCACCTACAGGGGGAGAAAACTATGGCTACACCTTC. This sequence encodes CASSPPTGGENYGYTF.

The rearrangement uses TRBV5-6 and TRBJ1-1; a weak D match, TRBD1 (5 bases). The V and J ends lost 1 base and 1 base respectively, with 11 bases between them. Germline V gene lookup returns CDR1 SGHDT and CDR2 YYEEEE. This CDR3 is 15 amino acids long. The CDR3 loop is CASSLFDRGNTEAFF. DNA for the CDR3: TGTGCCAGCAGCTTGTTTGACAGAGGGAACACTGAAGCTTTCTTT.

The rearrangement uses TRBV2 and TRBJ2-7; maybe TRBD1 (5 bases). Germline V gene data show CDR1 as SNHLY and CDR2 as FYNNEI. The CDR3 covers 13 residues. V was clipped by 3 bases and J by 9 bases, with 15 bases between them. The CDR3 bases are TGTGCCAGCAGTGACAGGGCCAGCCTCGCGCAGTACTTC. It translates to CASSDRASLAQYF.